These 17 T cell receptor beta chains share one sample of origin, sequenced in a study of blood T cell repertoires in COVID-19. Profiled with immunoSEQ multiplex PCR; TCRdb holds only in-frame clones, not every one. The profile shows approximately 61,000 clones, 85% of them singletons. The sequenced sample was peripheral blood. The receptor source for this set is a man aged 70-80 years with acute or convalescent COVID-19.

CDR3 amino acids: CASSVEGASGGGTQYF. The CDR3 region has the DNA TGTGCCAGCAGCGTAGAAGGGGCTAGCGGTGGGGGTACGCAGTATTTT. The chain has TRBV9 and TRBJ2-3; 7 bases are shared with TRBD2. V dropped 0 bases and J dropped 8; count of bases not matched to a gene: 12. This CDR3 contains 16 residues. CDR1 is SGDLS, CDR2 YYNGEE, per germline.

The V gene is TRBV19, the J gene TRBJ2-7; 9 bases align to TRBD1. This CDR3 spans 17 amino acids. The germline V gene encodes CDR1 LNHDA and CDR2 SQIVND (reference sequence). After removal of 5 bases from V and 7 bases from J, the junction contained 18 bases not matched to a gene. The CDR3 protein is CASSPILSRTGDREQYF. In nucleotides, the CDR3 is TGTGCCAGTAGTCCGATCCTAAGCCGGACAGGGGATAGGGAGCAGTACTTC.

J is TRBJ1-2 and V is TRBV5-1; 9 bases agree with TRBD1. This CDR3 contains 15 residues. In germline, CDR1 is SGHRS, CDR2 YFSETQ. V lost 2 bases to trimming and J lost 4 bases; unmatched junction nucleotides: 6. The CDR3 DNA is TGCGCCAGCAGCTTCGGGGACAGGGAATCCTATGGCTACACCTTC. Its translation is CASSFGDRESYGYTF.

V and J are TRBV6-2 or TRBV6-3 and TRBJ1-5; D is unresolved. Per germline, CDR1 MNHEY and CDR2 SVGEGT. The length of the CDR3 is 18 residues. The V and J ends lost 2 bases and 0 bases respectively, with 17 bases between them. The chain's CDR3 is CASSYRAVGVYSNQPQHF. Here the CDR3 DNA reads TGTGCCAGCAGTTACCGGGCCGTCGGGGTGTATAGCAATCAGCCCCAGCATTTT.

The table lists this clone with a count of one. The chain carries TRBV28 and TRBJ2-7; D possibly corresponds to TRBD2 (5 bases). The CDR3 extends over 15 amino acids. V lost 4 bases to trimming and J lost 4 bases, with 17 bases between them. Germline values: CDR1 MDHEN, CDR2 SYDVKM. The CDR3 DNA reads as TGTGCCAGCAGTTCCCCCGACTACTTACTTTACGAGCAGTACTTC. It codes for CASSSPDYLLYEQYF.

Comment on this clone: The junction does not match germline at one end; this may be a read error. The chain uses TRBV3-1 (or the pseudogene TRBV3-2) and TRBJ2-7; a possible D gene is TRBD1 (5 bases). Germline assignment: CDR1 LGHDT and CDR2 YNNKEL (reference sequence). The CDR3 is made up of 12 amino acids. The DNA of the CDR3 is TGTGCCAGCAGCCAAGATTTGGGGCCGAAGGACTTC. Protein sequence: CASSQDLGPKDF.

The chain couples TRBV2 to TRBJ2-1; 7 bases are shared with TRBD2. CDR1 SNHLY and CDR2 FYNNEI come from the germline V gene. V lost 7 bases and J lost 3; bases outside the gene matches: 6. CDR3 length equals 14 residues. CDR3 sequence reads: CASTPAGNYNEQFF. The CDR3 region has the DNA TGTGCCAGCACCCCAGCGGGGAACTACAATGAGCAGTTCTTC.

The chain combines TRBV5-1 with TRBJ1-1, with unresolved D. Trimming shortened V by 7 bases and J by 1 base, and 11 bases separated the two germline ends. CDR1 and CDR2 (germline): SGHRS, YFSETQ. This CDR3 is 13 amino acids long. The CDR3 spells CASRTDTNTEAFF. As DNA, the CDR3 is TGCGCCAGCCGAACAGACACGAACACTGAAGCTTTCTTT.

The chain links TRBV11-2 to TRBJ2-7; weak D call: TRBD1 (6 bases). The CDR3 has 15 amino acids. Between the trimmed V and J ends, which lost 5 bases and 3 bases, there was a span of 17 bases. CDR1 and CDR2 from the germline V gene are SGHAT and FQNNGV. CDR3 DNA sequence: TGTGCCAGCAGCCCCGGGACACTGGGTGTCTACGAGCAGTACTTC. Amino acid sequence: CASSPGTLGVYEQYF.

The rearrangement uses TRBV14 and TRBJ2-3; 7 bases are shared with TRBD2. Germline V gene sequence: CDR1 SGHDN, CDR2 FVKESK. The trim removed 0 bases at V and 0 bases at J, leaving 9 bases unmatched. The CDR3 covers 18 residues. The CDR3 loop is CASSQDWSSGASTDTQYF. The CDR3, as DNA: TGTGCCAGCAGCCAAGATTGGTCTAGCGGTGCTAGCACAGATACGCAGTATTTT.

CDR3 residues: CASSQGTRRETQYF. The CDR3 DNA reads as TGTGCCAGCAGCCAAGGTACGCGTCGGGAGACCCAGTACTTC. The J gene is TRBJ2-5, the V gene TRBV3-1 (or the pseudogene TRBV3-2); D remains ambiguous. From germline, CDR1 is LGHDT and CDR2 YNNKEL (reference sequence). V was cut by 1 base and J by 5 bases, with 11 bases left in between. This CDR3 spans 14 amino acids.

This chain links TRBV2 with TRBJ1-2; TRBD1 matches at 10 bases. Germline lookup yields CDR1 SNHLY and CDR2 FYNNEI. The CDR3 sequence is 15 residues long. V trimming: 6 bases; J trimming: 8 bases; junction bases outside the gene matches: 12. CDR3 residues: CASSFPGQGSGGYTF. CDR3 DNA sequence: TGTGCCAGCAGCTTTCCGGGACAGGGGTCGGGGGGCTACACCTTC.

V gene TRBV5-4 combines with J gene TRBJ1-1; D remains ambiguous. The CDR3 consists of 13 residues. V dropped 4 bases and J dropped 1 base, with 8 bases sitting between them. Germline values: CDR1 SGHNT, CDR2 YYREEE (reference sequence). CDR3 residues: CASSPRGNTEAFF. For the CDR3, the DNA is TGTGCCAGCAGCCCGCGCGGGAACACTGAAGCTTTCTTT.

The rearrangement joins TRBV19 to TRBJ2-1, with 7 bases that match TRBD1. Per the germline V gene, CDR1 is LNHDA and CDR2 is SQIVND (reference sequence). The CDR3 is 17 residues long. The junction had 18 bases not matched to a gene; V was cut back by 5 bases and J by 8 bases. As DNA, the CDR3 is TGTGCCAGTAGTCCAACGAGGCGAAGACAGGGCGTAGATGAGCAGTTCTTC. It yields the protein CASSPTRRRQGVDEQFF.

This clone was seen a few times. The chain carries TRBV19 and TRBJ1-1; D might be TRBD1 (6 bases). This CDR3 region has 15 residues. Germline values: CDR1 LNHDA, CDR2 SQIVND (reference sequence). V was cut by 5 bases and J by 2 bases, with 15 bases left in between. The CDR3, as DNA: TGTGCCAGTAGTCCAAACGACAGGCCCAACACTGAAGCTTTCTTT. Its translation is CASSPNDRPNTEAFF.

V gene TRBV18 combines with J gene TRBJ2-2, with D perhaps matching TRBD2 (5 bases). Germline assignment: CDR1 KGHSH and CDR2 LQKENI. V gave up 3 bases and J gave up 5 bases, with 19 bases separating them. CDR3 size: 17 residues. CDR3 loop: CASSPRSGPSRTGELFF. The CDR3 DNA reads TGTGCCAGCTCACCTCGGTCTGGTCCTAGCCGGACCGGGGAGCTGTTTTTT.

The chain employs TRBV28 and TRBJ2-7, with TRBD1 identical over 8 bases. After removal of 2 bases from V and 3 bases from J, the junction contained 6 bases not matched to a gene. The germline V gene has CDR1 MDHEN and CDR2 SYDVKM. CDR3 length: 15 amino acids. The chain's CDR3 is CASSLPGQGHYEQYF. CDR3 nucleotide sequence: TGTGCCAGCAGTTTACCCGGACAGGGCCACTACGAGCAGTACTTC.